The source of this T cell receptor beta chain is a study of early T cells in non-severe SARS-CoV-2 infection. Study-wide context: Sequenced material consisted of bulk RNA (from unsorted whole blood), and chains were unpaired. Study findings and constraints: Clonotype matching in VDJdb favored anti-spike CD8 responses and did not capture private and CD4 specificities.

The CDR3 spans 17 residues. Individual cDNA molecules carried attached unique molecular identifiers. Via MiXCR, TCRdb re-called the 5' RACE reads, giving one row per CDR3 protein. The sample yields tens of thousands of distinct CDR3 sequences, under 15% seen once. This clonotype was picked up a small number of times. Its antigen is not known. The chain is built from TRBV12-2 and TRBJ2-7; no DNA check was done on the table's D call, TRBD2. TRBV12-2 is listed as a pseudogene. The TCR comes from an adult who was a healthcare worker with PCR-confirmed SARS-CoV-2 infection or an uninfected control (not recorded which). Sequenced here: whole blood, sampled at baseline. The CDR3 DNA sequence: TGTGCAAGTCGCTTAGGTAGACTAGCGGGGGCCCTGTACGAGCAGTACTTC. Protein product: CASRLGRLAGALYEQYF.